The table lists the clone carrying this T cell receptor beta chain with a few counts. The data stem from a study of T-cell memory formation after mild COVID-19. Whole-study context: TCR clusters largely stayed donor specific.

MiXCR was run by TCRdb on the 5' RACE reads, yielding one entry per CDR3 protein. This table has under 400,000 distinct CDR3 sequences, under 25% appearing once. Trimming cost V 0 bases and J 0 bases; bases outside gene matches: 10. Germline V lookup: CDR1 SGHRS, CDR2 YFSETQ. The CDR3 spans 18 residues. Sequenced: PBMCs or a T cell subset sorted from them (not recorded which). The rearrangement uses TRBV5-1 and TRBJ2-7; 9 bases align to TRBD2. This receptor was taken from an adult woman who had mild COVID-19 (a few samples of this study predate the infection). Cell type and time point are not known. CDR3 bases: TGCGCCAGCAGCTTGGTGGGAAGCGGGGGGACTTACTCCTACGAGCAGTACTTC. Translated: CASSLVGSGGTYSYEQYF.